These T cell receptor beta chains were read from a single sample in a study of T-cell reconstitution after alpha-beta-depleted transplantation in children. TCRdb recomputed calls from the PCR reads with MiXCR, one row per CDR3 protein. The sample holds around 410,000 distinct CDR3 sequences; about a tenth are singletons and the top ten take roughly 6%. This sample comprised PBMCs from the stem cell graft donor, obtained from the stem cell graft. Receptor source: a human donor who donated a stem cell graft to a child with acute myeloid leukemia. Both conserved end residues are part of each CDR3. The D gene is left open where the match is weak. Clone size is stated in some rows and not others, as once, few, many or a class when expanded.

abundance: few; v_gene: TRBV25-1; j_gene: TRBJ1-4; d_gene: TRBD1; CDR3nt: TGTGCCAGCAGTGAACCCAGGGGGCTTAATGAAAAACTGTTTTTT; CDR3aa: CASSEPRGLNEKLFF
abundance: few; v_gene: TRBV7-2; j_gene: TRBJ2-7; d_gene: -; CDR3nt: TGTGCCAGCAGCACACAGGGTCCCGACTACGAGCAGTACTTC; CDR3aa: CASSTQGPDYEQYF
abundance: many; v_gene: TRBV7-9; j_gene: TRBJ2-5; d_gene: -; CDR3nt: TGTGCCAGCAGACAACGGGGTCCCGAGGAGACCCAGTACTTC; CDR3aa: CASRQRGPEETQYF
abundance: few; v_gene: TRBV12-3/TRBV12-4; j_gene: TRBJ1-2; d_gene: -; CDR3nt: TGTGCCAGCAGTTTTACCCCAAACTATGGCTACACCTTC; CDR3aa: CASSFTPNYGYTF
abundance: many; v_gene: TRBV9; j_gene: TRBJ2-5; d_gene: -; CDR3nt: TGTGCCAGCAGCGTCTTCCATAGCGTACAAGAGACCCAGTACTTC; CDR3aa: CASSVFHSVQETQYF
abundance: few; v_gene: TRBV12-3/TRBV12-4; j_gene: TRBJ2-3; d_gene: -; CDR3nt: TGTGCCAGCAGTTTGAGACAGGACACAGATACGCAGTATTTT; CDR3aa: CASSLRQDTDTQYF
abundance: many; v_gene: TRBV3-1; j_gene: TRBJ1-2; d_gene: -; CDR3nt: TGTGCCAGCAGCCTATTGAACAGGGCGGGTGGCTACACCTTC; CDR3aa: CASSLLNRAGGYTF
abundance: many; v_gene: TRBV7-6; j_gene: TRBJ1-1; d_gene: -; CDR3nt: TGTGCCAGCAGCTTAGTGATAGGGAGGGAGTCTGAAGCTTTCTTT; CDR3aa: CASSLVIGRESEAFF
abundance: few; v_gene: TRBV6-5; j_gene: TRBJ2-1; d_gene: TRBD2; CDR3nt: TGTGCCAGCAGTTACTCGACCGGCCTAGCGGGAAACAATGAGCAGTTCTTC; CDR3aa: CASSYSTGLAGNNEQFF
abundance: many; v_gene: TRBV20-1; j_gene: TRBJ2-5; d_gene: -; CDR3nt: TGCAGTGCCACTGTTATGGAGACCCAGTACTTC; CDR3aa: CSATVMETQYF
abundance: -; v_gene: TRBV27; j_gene: TRBJ2-1; d_gene: -; CDR3nt: TGTGCCAGCAGTTTATCCGTCGCCAATGAGCAGTTCTTC; CDR3aa: CASSLSVANEQFF
abundance: -; v_gene: TRBV25-1; j_gene: TRBJ1-1; d_gene: -; CDR3nt: TGTGCCAGCGGACCGGGACAAAACACTGAAGCTTTCTTT; CDR3aa: CASGPGQNTEAFF
abundance: few; v_gene: TRBV6-1; j_gene: TRBJ1-4; d_gene: TRBD1; CDR3nt: TGTGCCAGCAGTAGGACAGGGGCGAGTGAAAAACTTTTTTTT; CDR3aa: CASSRTGASEKLFF
abundance: few; v_gene: TRBV5-1; j_gene: TRBJ1-6; d_gene: -; CDR3nt: TGCGCCAGCAGCGGAGGGTATGAGGGTTCACCCCTCCACTTT; CDR3aa: CASSGGYEGSPLHF
abundance: few; v_gene: TRBV12-3/TRBV12-4; j_gene: TRBJ1-2; d_gene: TRBD1; CDR3nt: TGTGCCAGCAGTTCCCCGGGACAGGGCGACTATGGCTACACCTTC; CDR3aa: CASSSPGQGDYGYTF
abundance: -; v_gene: TRBV18; j_gene: TRBJ2-7; d_gene: TRBD1; CDR3nt: TGTGCCAGCACTCGATACCCCACGACAGGGGAATCGAAAGGGCAGTACTTC; CDR3aa: CASTRYPTTGESKGQYF
abundance: many; v_gene: TRBV15; j_gene: TRBJ2-5; d_gene: -; CDR3nt: TGTGCCACCAGCAGAGGACAGGCTAGCGAGACCCAGTACTTC; CDR3aa: CATSRGQASETQYF
abundance: -; v_gene: TRBV7-2; j_gene: TRBJ1-6; d_gene: -; CDR3nt: TGTGCCAGCAGCCCAGGACCATACCTAGAGGATTCACCCCTCCACTTT; CDR3aa: CASSPGPYLEDSPLHF
abundance: -; v_gene: TRBV5-1; j_gene: TRBJ2-3; d_gene: -; CDR3nt: TGCGCCAGCAGTCGTCAGTTCACAGATACGCAGTATTTT; CDR3aa: CASSRQFTDTQYF
abundance: few; v_gene: TRBV29-1; j_gene: TRBJ2-1; d_gene: TRBD2; CDR3nt: TGCAGCGTTGGTGGGCGGGAGGGCCTCCATGAGCAGTTCTTC; CDR3aa: CSVGGREGLHEQFF
abundance: few; v_gene: TRBV6-5; j_gene: TRBJ1-2; d_gene: -; CDR3nt: TGTGCCAGCAGTTACAGGGTGGGGTATGTGGGGGCTAACTATGGCTACACCTTC; CDR3aa: CASSYRVGYVGANYGYTF
abundance: few; v_gene: TRBV5-1; j_gene: TRBJ2-3; d_gene: -; CDR3nt: TGCGCCAGCAGCCCGCATAAACAGATCGATACGCAGTATTTT; CDR3aa: CASSPHKQIDTQYF
abundance: -; v_gene: TRBV20-1; j_gene: TRBJ2-2; d_gene: -; CDR3nt: TGCAGTGCTTCTGAGGCCGGGGAGCTGTTTTTT; CDR3aa: CSASEAGELFF
abundance: many; v_gene: TRBV20-1; j_gene: TRBJ1-1; d_gene: -; CDR3nt: TGCAGTGCAGAAAAAGGGGGGGGCACTGAAGCTTTCTTT; CDR3aa: CSAEKGGGTEAFF
abundance: many; v_gene: TRBV7-2; j_gene: TRBJ2-3; d_gene: -; CDR3nt: TGTGCCAGCAGCTCTCAGGGTAGTGCAGATACGCAGTATTTT; CDR3aa: CASSSQGSADTQYF
abundance: many; v_gene: TRBV20-1; j_gene: TRBJ1-2; d_gene: -; CDR3nt: TGCAGTGCTAGGGACAACTATGGCTACACCTTC; CDR3aa: CSARDNYGYTF
abundance: -; v_gene: TRBV25-1; j_gene: TRBJ2-5; d_gene: -; CDR3nt: TGTGCCAGCAGTGAAGGGGCCCAAGAGACCCAGTACTTC; CDR3aa: CASSEGAQETQYF
abundance: few; v_gene: TRBV23-1; j_gene: TRBJ1-2; d_gene: -; CDR3nt: TGCGCCAGCAGTCAAATGCAGCATTCCAGGGGCTATGGCTACACCTTC; CDR3aa: CASSQMQHSRGYGYTF
abundance: few; v_gene: TRBV20-1; j_gene: TRBJ2-7; d_gene: -; CDR3nt: TGCAGTGCTAGAGATGTCAGGCGGACCTCCTACGAGCAGTACTTC; CDR3aa: CSARDVRRTSYEQYF
abundance: -; v_gene: TRBV4-2; j_gene: TRBJ2-1; d_gene: TRBD2; CDR3nt: TGTGCCAGCAGCCTCATAGCGGGGAGCTCCTACAATGAGCAGTTCTTC; CDR3aa: CASSLIAGSSYNEQFF
abundance: few; v_gene: TRBV7-3; j_gene: TRBJ2-5; d_gene: TRBD1; CDR3nt: TGTGCCAGCCGCCCGGGACAGCCGCAAGAGACCCAGTACTTC; CDR3aa: CASRPGQPQETQYF
abundance: many; v_gene: TRBV29-1; j_gene: TRBJ2-5; d_gene: -; CDR3nt: TGCAGCGCCCCCTCTTGGGGTGAAGAGACCCAGTACTTC; CDR3aa: CSAPSWGEETQYF
abundance: many; v_gene: TRBV10-2; j_gene: TRBJ1-1; d_gene: TRBD1; CDR3nt: TGCGCCAGCACCCCAGTGTGGGACAGGAGGCCTGAAGCTTTCTTT; CDR3aa: CASTPVWDRRPEAFF
abundance: -; v_gene: TRBV2; j_gene: TRBJ2-5; d_gene: -; CDR3nt: TGTGCCAGCAGTCCCGGACTCGAACAAGAGACCCAGTACTTC; CDR3aa: CASSPGLEQETQYF
abundance: -; v_gene: TRBV5-1; j_gene: TRBJ2-5; d_gene: -; CDR3nt: TGCGCCAGCAGCTTGCTAGGGGGGGCCGAGGAGACCCAGTACTTC; CDR3aa: CASSLLGGAEETQYF
abundance: -; v_gene: TRBV19; j_gene: TRBJ2-2; d_gene: -; CDR3nt: TGTGCCAGTAGGCCGGAGGGGACCTCGAACACCGGGGAGCTGTTTTTT; CDR3aa: CASRPEGTSNTGELFF
abundance: few; v_gene: TRBV12-3/TRBV12-4; j_gene: TRBJ1-5; d_gene: -; CDR3nt: TGTGCCAGCAGGGCCGCCGAGAGAGACAATCAGCCCCAGCATTTT; CDR3aa: CASRAAERDNQPQHF
abundance: few; v_gene: TRBV20-1; j_gene: TRBJ1-1; d_gene: -; CDR3nt: TGCAGTGCTAGAGATCCGGGGATGAACACTGAAGCTTTCTTT; CDR3aa: CSARDPGMNTEAFF
abundance: many; v_gene: TRBV12-3/TRBV12-4; j_gene: TRBJ2-5; d_gene: -; CDR3nt: TGTGCCAGCAGTTTCCCAGAAGAGACCCAGTACTTC; CDR3aa: CASSFPEETQYF
abundance: many; v_gene: TRBV12-3/TRBV12-4; j_gene: TRBJ2-2; d_gene: TRBD2; CDR3nt: TGTGCCAGCAGTTTCAGACTAGCGGGCCTCGGGGAGCTGTTTTTT; CDR3aa: CASSFRLAGLGELFF
abundance: many; v_gene: TRBV29-1; j_gene: TRBJ2-3; d_gene: -; CDR3nt: TGCAGCGTTTTCCACACGACTAGGCTTGCAGATACGCAGTATTTT; CDR3aa: CSVFHTTRLADTQYF
abundance: -; v_gene: TRBV15; j_gene: TRBJ1-4; d_gene: -; CDR3nt: TGTGCCACCAGCAAATCAGGGGCTAATGAAAAACTGTTTTTT; CDR3aa: CATSKSGANEKLFF
abundance: -; v_gene: TRBV29-1; j_gene: TRBJ2-7; d_gene: -; CDR3nt: TGCAGCGCCCGTTCAGGAGGCCACGAGCAGTACTTC; CDR3aa: CSARSGGHEQYF
abundance: many; v_gene: TRBV10-3; j_gene: TRBJ2-1; d_gene: TRBD2; CDR3nt: TGTGCCATCAGACTAGCGGAAACCTACAATGAGCAGTTCTTC; CDR3aa: CAIRLAETYNEQFF
abundance: many; v_gene: TRBV12-3/TRBV12-4; j_gene: TRBJ2-5; d_gene: -; CDR3nt: TGTGCCAGCAGTTTTAACAATGCGGAGACCCAGTACTTC; CDR3aa: CASSFNNAETQYF
abundance: -; v_gene: TRBV29-1; j_gene: TRBJ2-3; d_gene: TRBD2; CDR3nt: TGCAGCGTCGGGACTAGCGGGAGTGGAAGCACAGATACGCAGTATTTT; CDR3aa: CSVGTSGSGSTDTQYF
abundance: few; v_gene: TRBV10-3; j_gene: TRBJ2-1; d_gene: TRBD1; CDR3nt: TGTGCCATCAGTGACACGGACAGGTTTGGCAATGAGCAGTTCTTC; CDR3aa: CAISDTDRFGNEQFF
abundance: many; v_gene: TRBV27; j_gene: TRBJ1-4; d_gene: -; CDR3nt: TGTGCCGCTAGGGGTACTGGAAAACTGTTTTTT; CDR3aa: CAARGTGKLFF
abundance: few; v_gene: TRBV6-2/TRBV6-3; j_gene: TRBJ2-1; d_gene: -; CDR3nt: TGTGCCAGCAGGTTGACCTCTGGCGGGGCACGAAATGAGCAGTTCTTC; CDR3aa: CASRLTSGGARNEQFF
abundance: -; v_gene: TRBV4-1; j_gene: TRBJ2-3; d_gene: TRBD1; CDR3nt: TGCGCCAGCAGCCAGCCGGGACAGCTGCAGTATTTT; CDR3aa: CASSQPGQLQYF
abundance: -; v_gene: TRBV27; j_gene: TRBJ2-3; d_gene: -; CDR3nt: TGTGCCAGCAGTTTACGGGGACCTCTCACAGATACGCAGTATTTT; CDR3aa: CASSLRGPLTDTQYF
abundance: many; v_gene: TRBV6-2/TRBV6-3; j_gene: TRBJ2-4; d_gene: TRBD1; CDR3nt: TGTGCCAGCAGGGACAGGGCCAAAAACATTCAGTACTTC; CDR3aa: CASRDRAKNIQYF
abundance: -; v_gene: TRBV20-1; j_gene: TRBJ1-1; d_gene: TRBD1; CDR3nt: TGCAGTGCTCCAGGGACAGGAACATTGAACACTGAAGCTTTCTTT; CDR3aa: CSAPGTGTLNTEAFF
abundance: few; v_gene: TRBV10-3; j_gene: TRBJ2-3; d_gene: TRBD2; CDR3nt: TGTGCCATCACCGGAGCGGGAGGGCCCCCAGATACGCAGTATTTT; CDR3aa: CAITGAGGPPDTQYF
abundance: few; v_gene: TRBV5-1; j_gene: TRBJ2-3; d_gene: TRBD1; CDR3nt: TGCGCCAGCAGCTTGGCTGGACAGGGGCCCCCCCGAGGGCAGTATTTT; CDR3aa: CASSLAGQGPPRGQYF
abundance: -; v_gene: TRBV21-1; j_gene: TRBJ2-5; d_gene: -; CDR3nt: TGTGCCAGCAGCAATGGGACAACGGAGACCCAGTACTTC; CDR3aa: CASSNGTTETQYF
abundance: many; v_gene: TRBV15; j_gene: TRBJ1-2; d_gene: -; CDR3nt: TGTGCCACCAGCAGAGATCGGGGTTGGGGGCCAGGGAACTATGGCTACACCTTC; CDR3aa: CATSRDRGWGPGNYGYTF
abundance: -; v_gene: TRBV13; j_gene: TRBJ2-1; d_gene: TRBD2; CDR3nt: TGTGCCAGCAGCTTAGTATTAGCGGGCGACCTCAATGAGCAGTTCTTC; CDR3aa: CASSLVLAGDLNEQFF
abundance: -; v_gene: TRBV3-1; j_gene: TRBJ2-3; d_gene: TRBD2; CDR3nt: TGTGCCAGCAGCCAAGGGAGCGGGAGTCGTACAGATACGCAGTATTTT; CDR3aa: CASSQGSGSRTDTQYF
abundance: many; v_gene: TRBV10-3; j_gene: TRBJ2-1; d_gene: -; CDR3nt: TGTGCCATCCTTGGGTCCGGAGACACCTACAATGAGCAGTTCTTC; CDR3aa: CAILGSGDTYNEQFF